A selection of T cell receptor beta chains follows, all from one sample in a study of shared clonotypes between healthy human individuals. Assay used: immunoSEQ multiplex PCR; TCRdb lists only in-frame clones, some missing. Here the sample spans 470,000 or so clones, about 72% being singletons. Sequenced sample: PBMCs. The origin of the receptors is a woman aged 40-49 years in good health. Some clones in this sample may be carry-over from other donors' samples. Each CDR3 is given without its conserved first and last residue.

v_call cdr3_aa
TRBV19 ASSIGTPARFSGNTIY
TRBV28 ASRRTEGLYGYT
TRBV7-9 ASSLEVGTTYEQY
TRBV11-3 ASSLDGPGTGELF
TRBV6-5 ASSFTSGNTEAF
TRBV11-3 ASSSSGTDYNEQF
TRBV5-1 ASSLIPGQGEQY
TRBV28 ASSFRGSGGSGELF
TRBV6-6 ASSHSTDNTEAF
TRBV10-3 AISEKGLAGGTDTQY
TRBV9 ASSGGTGRRANYGYT
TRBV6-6 ASRPGTSGREQY
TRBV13 ASSGRTSGSRAVGELF
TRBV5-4 ASSLVGDETQY
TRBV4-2 ASSRQRQANTEAF
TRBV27 ASSRGRAGELF
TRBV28 ASSLYRAADTQY
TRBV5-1 ASSSAPNSGRARDEQF
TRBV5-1 ASRLGTGSSYEQY
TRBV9 ASSGPGQGATNEKLF
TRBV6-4 ASSPGQSTGELF
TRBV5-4 ASSLGAGEDTQY
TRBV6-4 ASSLADHLLY
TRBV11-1 ASSPWTGGGGANVLT
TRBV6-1 ASSEQGTGANVLT
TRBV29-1 SVLDSTTGELF
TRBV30 AWSQNRNEKLF
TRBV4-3 ASSRNPGPGQTNEKLF
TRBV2 ASSEVLGLAGYEQY
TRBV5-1 ASSRQQGADGYT
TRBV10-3 AISDPGGVVARNEQF
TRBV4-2 ASSQEGPVQAF
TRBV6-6 ASSKIENTEAF
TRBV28 ASSQAGTAKGYT
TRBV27 ASSSWSGQVLTGSYNEQF
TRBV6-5 ASSYSGESNQPQH
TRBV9 ASSNGLAGALETQY
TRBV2 AILSGWNEQF
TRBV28 ASRSPGNTIY